The 19 T cell receptor beta chains listed next were all sequenced from one sample in a study of blood T cell repertoires in COVID-19. This table comes from immunoSEQ multiplex PCR, and its TCRdb copy is limited to in-frame clones, with some not included. The table lists around 95,000 clones, more than 75% of them singletons. The sample consisted of peripheral blood. The receptors were sampled from a human donor in a cohort sampled during active COVID-19.

This clone was seen only once. The chain has TRBV18 and TRBJ2-4; D gene uncertain. This CDR3 is built from 19 residues. Trimming cost V 2 bases and J 0 bases, with 20 bases left between them. Germline V gene data show CDR1 as KGHSH and CDR2 as LQKENI. The CDR3, as DNA: TGTGCCAGCTCACCATTGGGTCAAACTAACACCCTAGCCAAAAACATTCAGTACTTC. This sequence encodes CASSPLGQTNTLAKNIQYF.

V usage is TRBV7-2 and J usage is TRBJ1-2; D gene uncertain. This CDR3 is built from 14 residues. Trimming shortened V by 5 bases and J by 3 bases, and 13 bases separated the two germline ends. The germline V gene has CDR1 SGHTA and CDR2 FQGNSA. CDR3 residues: CASSPRWADYGYTF. The CDR3 DNA sequence: TGTGCCAGCAGCCCCCGGTGGGCTGACTATGGCTACACCTTC.

The CDR3 DNA reads TGTGCCAGTAGTATAGGAGGTAGTCGGGAGACCCAGTACTTC. Its translation is CASSIGGSRETQYF. The chain has TRBV19 and TRBJ2-5; no firm D call. Germline CDR1 reads LNHDA; CDR2 reads SQIVND (reference sequence). With 1 base removed from V and 5 bases from J, the gap between germline ends came to 11 bases. The CDR3 extends over 14 amino acids.

V usage is TRBV4-3 and J usage is TRBJ2-1, with 13 bases aligning to TRBD2. From germline, CDR1 is LGHNA and CDR2 YSLEER. The V gene end was trimmed by 1 base and the J gene end by 4 bases; junction bases not matched to a gene: 1. The CDR3 length is 16 residues. CDR3 in DNA: TGCGCCAGCAGCCAAGGACTAGCGGGGGGTTACAATGAGCAGTTCTTC. Amino acids: CASSQGLAGGYNEQFF.

The chain has TRBV5-6 and TRBJ2-2; the D gene is possibly TRBD1 (6 bases). This CDR3 is 16 amino acids long. CDR1 and CDR2 from the germline V gene are SGHDT and YYEEEE. V was clipped by 2 bases and J by 4 bases, with 15 bases between them. The CDR3 DNA sequence: TGTGCCAGCAGCTTACAGGGATTGGTCGCCACCGGGGAGCTGTTTTTT. Translating gives CASSLQGLVATGELFF.

This chain uses TRBV20-1 with TRBJ2-7; D call uncertain. Trimming cost V 3 bases and J 2 bases, with 14 bases left between them. The V gene's germline CDR1 is DFQATT and CDR2 SNEGSKA (reference sequence). The CDR3 extends over 14 amino acids. This CDR3 reads CSASVRSFPYEQYF. The CDR3 region has the DNA TGCAGTGCTAGTGTGCGTTCCTTCCCCTACGAGCAGTACTTC.

The gene calls are TRBV2 and TRBJ1-5; TRBD1 matches 8 bases. Unmatched junction bases numbered 7, after V lost 6 bases and J lost 3 bases. CDR3 length: 15 residues. CDR1 and CDR2 (germline): SNHLY, FYNNEI. The chain's CDR3 is CASRGETGVNQPQHF. The CDR3 DNA is TGTGCCAGCAGGGGGGAGACAGGGGTCAATCAGCCCCAGCATTTT.

V usage is TRBV14 and J usage is TRBJ2-1, with D possibly matching TRBD2 (5 bases). V lost 1 base, J lost 5 bases, and 15 bases lay in between. Germline V gene sequence: CDR1 SGHDN, CDR2 FVKESK. This CDR3 comprises 16 residues. The CDR3 reads CASSQGSGRLNNEQFF. CDR3 sequence (DNA): TGTGCCAGCAGCCAAGGCTCGGGGAGATTAAACAATGAGCAGTTCTTC.

The rearrangement uses TRBV5-1 and TRBJ1-2; weak D call: TRBD1 (6 bases). V gave up 3 bases and J gave up 4 bases, with 16 bases separating them. This CDR3 is 15 amino acids long. Germline values: CDR1 SGHRS, CDR2 YFSETQ. The CDR3 DNA follows: TGCGCCAGCAGCTCCTCCGGGGGGCAAGGCTATGGCTACACCTTC. Translation gives CASSSSGGQGYGYTF.

The chain uses TRBV3-1 (or the pseudogene TRBV3-2) and TRBJ2-1; 9 bases align to TRBD2. Germline V gives CDR1 LGHDT, CDR2 YNNKEL (reference sequence). The CDR3 sequence is 15 residues long. Trimming at V came to 5 bases and at J to 12 bases, leaving 14 bases not matched to a gene. In DNA form, the CDR3 reads TGTGCCAGCAGCAATCCGGGACTAGCTCAGGGGGGGCAGTTCTTC. Translating gives CASSNPGLAQGGQFF.

This chain connects TRBV6-5 to TRBJ2-7; possibly TRBD1 for D (5 bases). The V gene's germline CDR1 is MNHEY and CDR2 SVGAGI. This CDR3 comprises 13 residues. V was shortened by 7 bases and J by 0 bases, with 10 bases between the two germline ends. CDR3 bases: TGTGCCAGCAAACGGACAAGCTCCTACGAGCAGTACTTC. Its protein product is CASKRTSSYEQYF.

This chain links TRBV9 with TRBJ2-3; 8 bases match TRBD2. This CDR3 spans 15 amino acids. V lost 10 bases, J lost 0 bases, and 10 bases stayed unmatched. CDR1 is SGDLS, CDR2 YYNGEE, per germline. The CDR3 nucleotides are TGTGCCGGGAGCCGGGGGGGGACTAGCACAGATACGCAGTATTTT. It encodes CAGSRGGTSTDTQYF.

V usage is TRBV11-2 and J usage is TRBJ2-1; 11 bases are a match to TRBD2. The CDR3 loop spans 15 amino acids. V dropped 5 bases and J dropped 6; count of bases not matched to a gene: 6. Germline loops: CDR1 SGHAT, CDR2 FQNNGV. CDR3 loop: CASSELAGASNEQFF. The CDR3 DNA sequence: TGTGCCAGCAGCGAACTAGCGGGGGCTTCCAATGAGCAGTTCTTC.

This sequence joins TRBV27 and TRBJ2-7, with D possibly TRBD2 on 6 matching bases. The ends were cut back, 3 bases at V and 7 bases at J, with 10 bases in the middle. Germline loops: CDR1 MNHEY, CDR2 SMNVEV (reference sequence). This CDR3 contains 12 residues. In DNA, the CDR3 is TGTGCCAGCAGTTTGACGGCGGGGGAGCAGTACTTC. Residues: CASSLTAGEQYF.

This sequence joins TRBV11-3 and TRBJ1-1; tentatively, D is TRBD1 (5 bases). Germline V gives CDR1 SGHNT, CDR2 YENEEA. This CDR3 region has 15 residues. Deletions cut 5 bases from V and 2 bases from J, with 15 bases between. The CDR3 loop is CASSPGGAGNTEAFF. The CDR3 DNA is TGTGCCAGCAGCCCAGGAGGGGCAGGTAACACTGAAGCTTTCTTT.

This sequence joins TRBV3-1 (or the pseudogene TRBV3-2) and TRBJ2-2; D gene uncertain. V lost 4 bases to trimming and J lost 6 bases, with 6 bases between them. This CDR3 is 12 amino acids long. Per the germline V gene, CDR1 is LGHDT and CDR2 is YNNKEL (reference sequence). DNA for the CDR3: TGTGCCAGCAGCCCCCCCTCCGGGGAGCTGTTTTTT. It codes for CASSPPSGELFF.

This sequence joins TRBV2 and TRBJ1-1; D is unresolved. The CDR3 has 11 amino acids. Germline CDR1 SNHLY, CDR2 FYNNEI. Trimming took 4 bases from V and 8 from J, leaving 8 bases between them. CDR3 nucleotide sequence: TGTGCCAGCAGTGGTTTCCTAGAAGCTTTCTTT. Encoded protein: CASSGFLEAFF.

In this sample, this clone turned up once. The rearrangement joins TRBV6-5 to TRBJ2-5; TRBD2 matches 11 bases. Losses at the gene ends were 4 bases for V and 0 bases for J; bases not matched to a gene: 4. The CDR3 runs to 16 residues. Germline CDR1 is MNHEY and CDR2 is SVGAGI. This chain's CDR3 is CASSFRLAGYQETQYF. The DNA for the CDR3 is TGTGCCAGCAGTTTCCGACTAGCGGGGTACCAAGAGACCCAGTACTTC.

Only one count was recorded for this clone. Other nucleotide sequences from this sample produce the same CDR3. The J gene is TRBJ1-1, the V gene TRBV7-8; D remains unclear. V was shortened by 1 base and J by 3 bases, with 9 bases between the two germline ends. CDR1 is SGHVS and CDR2 is FQNEAQ in the germline V gene. This CDR3 contains 14 residues. The CDR3 DNA sequence: TGTGCCAGCAGCTTAGGTGCGAGGGACACTGAAGCTTTCTTT. Translated: CASSLGARDTEAFF.